The 7 T cell receptor beta chains below all came from one sample that was sequenced in a study of T cell responses to AZD1222 COVID-19 vaccine. Profiled with immunoSEQ multiplex PCR; TCRdb holds only in-frame clones, not every one. Altogether approximately 160,000 clones are present, approximately 88% being singletons, with the ten largest covering approximately 3.6%. The sample in question was peripheral blood, obtained on day 0 of MenACWY control vaccination. These receptors were collected from an adult in good health.

This clone was observed a single time. The V and J genes are TRBV4-1 and TRBJ1-5; 9 bases align to TRBD1. Trimming cost V 4 bases and J 6 bases; bases outside gene matches: 4. In germline, CDR1 is MGHRA, CDR2 YSYEKL. The CDR3 is 14 amino acids. The CDR3 DNA reads TGCGCCAGCAGCCGGACAGGGGAGGGTCAGCCCCAGCATTTT. As protein: CASSRTGEGQPQHF.

The chain links TRBV25-1 to TRBJ2-7; 9 bases match TRBD2. CDR1 is MGHDK and CDR2 is SYGVNS in the germline V gene. CDR3 length equals 14 residues. J gave up 4 bases and V 8 bases, and 9 bases lay outside the gene matches. For the CDR3, the DNA is TGTGCCAGCGGCCCAAATAGCGGGAGTTACGAGCAGTACTTC. This codes for CASGPNSGSYEQYF.

The V gene is TRBV6-2 or TRBV6-3, the J gene TRBJ2-1, with 8 nucleotides matching TRBD2. V lost 6 bases and J lost 0; bases outside the gene matches: 10. Per the germline V gene, CDR1 is MNHEY and CDR2 is SVGEGT. This CDR3 is 17 amino acids long. This chain's CDR3 is CASSKREIPSSYNEQFF. CDR3 DNA sequence: TGTGCCAGCAGCAAGCGGGAGATACCGAGCTCCTACAATGAGCAGTTCTTC.

A few counts support this clone. The genes are TRBV4-1 and TRBJ1-1; TRBD1 might be the D (6 bases). This CDR3 comprises 15 residues. The V gene's germline CDR1 is MGHRA and CDR2 YSYEKL. Trimming cost V 3 bases and J 4 bases, with 15 bases left between them. The CDR3 bases are TGCGCCAGCAGCCACCTGGACACCAGGGGCACTGAAGCTTTCTTT. Residues: CASSHLDTRGTEAFF.

The chain is built from TRBV28 and TRBJ1-5; maybe TRBD1 (5 bases). Trimming stripped 10 bases from V and 7 bases from J, with 14 bases between. The germline CDR1 and CDR2 sequences are MDHEN and SYDVKM. The CDR3 is 12 amino acids. The CDR3 bases are TGTGCCACCGGGTTGGGGGACCAGCCCCAGCATTTT. This codes for CATGLGDQPQHF.

In this sample, this clone turned up a few times. This chain joins TRBV5-1 and TRBJ1-4, with D hard to call. V was clipped by 4 bases and J by 4 bases, with 11 bases between them. This CDR3 spans 14 amino acids. Germline CDR1 reads SGHRS; CDR2 reads YFSETQ. CDR3 residues: CASSGTGFNEKLFF. The DNA of the CDR3 is TGCGCCAGCAGCGGTACGGGCTTTAATGAAAAACTGTTTTTT.

V and J are TRBV7-2 and TRBJ2-3; D uncertain. Trimming left V 4 bases short and J 5 bases short, with 10 bases between. The CDR3 length is 13 residues. CDR1 and CDR2 from the germline V gene are SGHTA and FQGNSA. This CDR3 reads CASSSSHRDTQYF. CDR3 sequence (DNA): TGTGCCAGCAGCTCGTCCCATAGAGATACGCAGTATTTT.